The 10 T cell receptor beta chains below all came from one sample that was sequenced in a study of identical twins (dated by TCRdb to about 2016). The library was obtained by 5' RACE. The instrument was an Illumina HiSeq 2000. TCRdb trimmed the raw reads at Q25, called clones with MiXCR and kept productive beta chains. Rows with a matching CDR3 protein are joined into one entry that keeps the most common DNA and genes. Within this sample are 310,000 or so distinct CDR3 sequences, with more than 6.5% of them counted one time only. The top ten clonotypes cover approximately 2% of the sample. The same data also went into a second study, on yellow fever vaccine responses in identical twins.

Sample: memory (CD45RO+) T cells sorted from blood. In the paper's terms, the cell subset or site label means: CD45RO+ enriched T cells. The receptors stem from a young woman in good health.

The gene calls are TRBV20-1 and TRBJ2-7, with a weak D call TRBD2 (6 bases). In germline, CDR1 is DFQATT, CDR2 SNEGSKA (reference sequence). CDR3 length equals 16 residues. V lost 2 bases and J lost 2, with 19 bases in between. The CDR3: CSARPRRLDGTYEQYF. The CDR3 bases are TGCAGTGCTAGACCCCGTCGACTAGATGGGACCTACGAGCAGTACTTC.

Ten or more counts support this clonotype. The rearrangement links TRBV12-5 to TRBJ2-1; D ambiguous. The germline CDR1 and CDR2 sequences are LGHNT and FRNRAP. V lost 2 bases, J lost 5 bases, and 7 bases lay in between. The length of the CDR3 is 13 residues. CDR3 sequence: CASGLSLNNEQFF. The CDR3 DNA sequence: TGTGCTAGTGGTTTGTCACTAAACAATGAGCAGTTCTTC.

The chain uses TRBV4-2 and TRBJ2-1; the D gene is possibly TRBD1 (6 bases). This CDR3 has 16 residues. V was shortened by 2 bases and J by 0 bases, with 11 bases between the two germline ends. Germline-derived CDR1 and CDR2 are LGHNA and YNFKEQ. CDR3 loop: CASSQQGTTSYNEQFF. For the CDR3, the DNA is TGTGCCAGCAGCCAACAAGGGACAACCTCCTACAATGAGCAGTTCTTC.

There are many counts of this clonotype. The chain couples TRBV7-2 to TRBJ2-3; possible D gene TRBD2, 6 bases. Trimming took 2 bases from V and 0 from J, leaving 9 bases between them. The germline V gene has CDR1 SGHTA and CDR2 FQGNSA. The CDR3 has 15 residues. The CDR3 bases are TGTGCCAGCAGCTTAATTAGCGGTAGCACAGATACGCAGTATTTT. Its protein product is CASSLISGSTDTQYF.

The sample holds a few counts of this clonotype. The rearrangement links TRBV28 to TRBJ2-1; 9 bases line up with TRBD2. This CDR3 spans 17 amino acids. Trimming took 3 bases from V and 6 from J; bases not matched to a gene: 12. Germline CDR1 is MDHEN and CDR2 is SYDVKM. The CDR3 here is CASSFWLASGNGNEQFF. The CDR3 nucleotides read TGTGCCAGCAGTTTTTGGCTCGCTAGCGGGAATGGCAATGAGCAGTTCTTC.

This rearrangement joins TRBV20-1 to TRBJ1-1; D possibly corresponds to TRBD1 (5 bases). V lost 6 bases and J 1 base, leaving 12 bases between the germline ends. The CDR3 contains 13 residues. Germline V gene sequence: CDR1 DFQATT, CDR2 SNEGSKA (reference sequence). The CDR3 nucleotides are TGCAGTGCGAGCGTGACAGCGAACACTGAAGCTTTCTTT. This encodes CSASVTANTEAFF.

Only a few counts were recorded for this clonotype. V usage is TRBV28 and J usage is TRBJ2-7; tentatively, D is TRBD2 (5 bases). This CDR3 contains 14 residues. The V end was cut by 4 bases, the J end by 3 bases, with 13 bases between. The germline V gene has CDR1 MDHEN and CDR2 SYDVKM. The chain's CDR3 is CASSSWAGGYEQYV. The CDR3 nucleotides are TGTGCCAGCAGTTCTTGGGCGGGCGGCTACGAGCAGTACGTC.

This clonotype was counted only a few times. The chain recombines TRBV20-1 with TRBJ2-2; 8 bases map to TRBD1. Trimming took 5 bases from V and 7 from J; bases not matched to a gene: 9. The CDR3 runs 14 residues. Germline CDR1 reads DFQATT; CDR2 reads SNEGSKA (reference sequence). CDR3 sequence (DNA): TGCAGTGCTGGGAAGGACAGGGTCGGCGGGGAGCTGTTTTTT. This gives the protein CSAGKDRVGGELFF.

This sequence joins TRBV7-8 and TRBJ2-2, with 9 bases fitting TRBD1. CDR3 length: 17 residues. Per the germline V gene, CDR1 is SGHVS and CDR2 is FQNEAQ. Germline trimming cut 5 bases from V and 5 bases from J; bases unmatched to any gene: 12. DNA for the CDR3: TGTGCCAGCAGCCTGACTACAGGGGGCGGGGTGACCGGGGAGCTGTTTTTT. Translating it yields CASSLTTGGGVTGELFF.

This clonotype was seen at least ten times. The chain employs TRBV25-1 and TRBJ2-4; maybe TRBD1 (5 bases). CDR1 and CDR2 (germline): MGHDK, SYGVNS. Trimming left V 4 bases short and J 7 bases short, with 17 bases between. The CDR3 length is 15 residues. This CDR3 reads CASSVSQGNSNIQYF. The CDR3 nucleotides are TGTGCCAGCAGTGTTTCCCAGGGCAATTCCAACATTCAGTACTTC.